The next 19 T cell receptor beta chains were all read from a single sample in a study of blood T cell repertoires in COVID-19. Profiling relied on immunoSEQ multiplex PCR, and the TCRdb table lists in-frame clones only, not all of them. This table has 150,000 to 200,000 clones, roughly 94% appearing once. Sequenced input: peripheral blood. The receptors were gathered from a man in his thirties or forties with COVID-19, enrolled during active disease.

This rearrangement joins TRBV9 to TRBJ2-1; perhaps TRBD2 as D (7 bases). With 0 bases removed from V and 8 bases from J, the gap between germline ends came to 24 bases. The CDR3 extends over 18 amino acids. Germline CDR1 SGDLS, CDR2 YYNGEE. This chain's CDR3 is CASSVATSGGPDRHEQFF. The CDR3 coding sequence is TGTGCCAGCAGCGTAGCGACTTCGGGGGGCCCCGACAGGCATGAGCAGTTCTTC.

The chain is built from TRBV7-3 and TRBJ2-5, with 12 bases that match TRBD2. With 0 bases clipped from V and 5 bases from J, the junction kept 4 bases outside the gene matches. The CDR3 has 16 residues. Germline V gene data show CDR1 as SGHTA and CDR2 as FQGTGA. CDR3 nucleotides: TGTGCCAGCAGCTTAACTCCTAGCGGGGGGGCGGAGACCCAGTACTTC. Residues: CASSLTPSGGAETQYF.

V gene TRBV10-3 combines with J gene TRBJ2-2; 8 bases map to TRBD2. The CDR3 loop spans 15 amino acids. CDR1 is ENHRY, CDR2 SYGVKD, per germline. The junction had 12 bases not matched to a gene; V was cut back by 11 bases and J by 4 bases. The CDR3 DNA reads TGTGCCGCGGGGGGCTCGGTTTCGCGCACCGGGGAGCTGTTTTTT. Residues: CAAGGSVSRTGELFF.

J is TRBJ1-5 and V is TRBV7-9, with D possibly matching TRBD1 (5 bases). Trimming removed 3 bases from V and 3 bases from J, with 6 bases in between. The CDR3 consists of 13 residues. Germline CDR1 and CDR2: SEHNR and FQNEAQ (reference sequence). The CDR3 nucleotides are TGTGCCAGCAGCTTGGACAACAATCAGCCCCAGCATTTT. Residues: CASSLDNNQPQHF. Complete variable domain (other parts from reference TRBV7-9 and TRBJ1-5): DTGVSQNPRHKITKRGQNVTFRCDPISEHNRLYWYRQTLGQGPEFLTYFQNEAQLEKSRLLSDRFSAERPKGSFSTLEIQRTEQGDSAMYLCASSLDNNQPQHFGDGTRLSIL.

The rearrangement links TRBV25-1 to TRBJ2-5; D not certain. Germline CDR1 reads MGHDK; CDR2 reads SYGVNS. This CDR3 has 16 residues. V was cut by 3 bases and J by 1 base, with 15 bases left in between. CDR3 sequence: CASSDGQVPLQETQYF. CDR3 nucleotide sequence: TGTGCCAGCAGTGACGGCCAGGTCCCCCTCCAAGAGACCCAGTACTTC.

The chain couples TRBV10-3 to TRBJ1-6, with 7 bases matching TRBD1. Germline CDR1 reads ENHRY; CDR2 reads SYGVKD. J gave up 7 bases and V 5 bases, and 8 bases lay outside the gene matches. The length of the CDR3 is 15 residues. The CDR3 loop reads CAISTQGLENSPLHF. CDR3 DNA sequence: TGTGCCATCAGTACACAGGGGTTAGAGAATTCACCCCTCCACTTT.

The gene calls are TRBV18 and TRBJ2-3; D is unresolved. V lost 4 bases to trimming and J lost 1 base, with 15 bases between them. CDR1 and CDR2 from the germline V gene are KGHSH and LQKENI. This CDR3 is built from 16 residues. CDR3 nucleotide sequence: TGTGCCAGCTCACGGCGCGACACGACGGGCACAGATACGCAGTATTTT. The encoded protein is CASSRRDTTGTDTQYF.

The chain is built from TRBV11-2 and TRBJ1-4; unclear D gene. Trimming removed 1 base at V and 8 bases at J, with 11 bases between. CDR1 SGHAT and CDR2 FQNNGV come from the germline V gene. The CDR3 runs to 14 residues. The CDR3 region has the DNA TGTGCCAGCAGCTTAGTTCGTACTTCCGAAAAACTGTTTTTT. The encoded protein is CASSLVRTSEKLFF.

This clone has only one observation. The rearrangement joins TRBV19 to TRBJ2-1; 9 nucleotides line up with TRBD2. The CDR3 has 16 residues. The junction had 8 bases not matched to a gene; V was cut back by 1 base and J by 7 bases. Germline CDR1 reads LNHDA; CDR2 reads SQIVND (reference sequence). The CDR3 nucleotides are TGTGCCAGTAGTATAGGAGCAGCGGGGGGTGGGAATGAGCAGTTCTTC. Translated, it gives CASSIGAAGGGNEQFF.

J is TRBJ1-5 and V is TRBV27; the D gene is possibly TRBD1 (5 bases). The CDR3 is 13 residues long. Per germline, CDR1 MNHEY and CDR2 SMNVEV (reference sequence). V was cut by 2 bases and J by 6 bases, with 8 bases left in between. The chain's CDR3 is CASSLGGTQPQHF. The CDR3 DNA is TGTGCCAGCAGTTTAGGGGGGACTCAGCCCCAGCATTTT.

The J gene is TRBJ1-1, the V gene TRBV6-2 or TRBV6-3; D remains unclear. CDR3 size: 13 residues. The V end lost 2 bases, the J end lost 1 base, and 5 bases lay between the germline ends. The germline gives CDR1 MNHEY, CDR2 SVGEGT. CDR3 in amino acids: CASSYLGNTEAFF. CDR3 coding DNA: TGTGCCAGCAGTTACCTCGGGAACACTGAAGCTTTCTTT.

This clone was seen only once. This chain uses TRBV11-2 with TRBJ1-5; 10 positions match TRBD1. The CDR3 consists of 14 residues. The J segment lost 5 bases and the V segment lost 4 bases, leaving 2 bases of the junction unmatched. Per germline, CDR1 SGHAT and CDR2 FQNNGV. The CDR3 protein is CASSSGQGYQPQHF. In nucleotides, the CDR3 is TGTGCCAGCAGCTCGGGACAGGGGTATCAGCCCCAGCATTTT.

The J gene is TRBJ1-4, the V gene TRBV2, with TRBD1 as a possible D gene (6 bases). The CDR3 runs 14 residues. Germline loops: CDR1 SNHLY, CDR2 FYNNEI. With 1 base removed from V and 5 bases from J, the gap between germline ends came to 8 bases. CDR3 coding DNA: TGTGCCAGCAGTGAAGTGGGGGCAAATGAAAAACTGTTTTTT. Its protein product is CASSEVGANEKLFF.

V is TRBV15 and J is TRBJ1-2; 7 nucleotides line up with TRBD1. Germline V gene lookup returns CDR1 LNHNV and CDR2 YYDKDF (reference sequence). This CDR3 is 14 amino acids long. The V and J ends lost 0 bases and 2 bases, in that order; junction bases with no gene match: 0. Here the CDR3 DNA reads TGTGCCACCAGCAGAGAACAGGGGAACTATGGCTACACCTTC. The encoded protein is CATSREQGNYGYTF.

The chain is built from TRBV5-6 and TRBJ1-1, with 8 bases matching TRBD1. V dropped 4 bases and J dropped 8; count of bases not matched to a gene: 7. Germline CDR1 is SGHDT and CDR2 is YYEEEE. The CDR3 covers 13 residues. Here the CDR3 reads CASSRIGQGEAFF. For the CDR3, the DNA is TGTGCCAGCAGCCGAATTGGACAGGGAGAAGCTTTCTTT.

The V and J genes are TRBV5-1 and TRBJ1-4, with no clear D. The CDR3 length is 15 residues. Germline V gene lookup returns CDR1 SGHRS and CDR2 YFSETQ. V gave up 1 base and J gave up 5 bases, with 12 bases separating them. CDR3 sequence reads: CASSLFGRRNEKLFF. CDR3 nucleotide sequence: TGCGCCAGCAGCTTGTTTGGGCGTCGCAATGAAAAACTGTTTTTT.

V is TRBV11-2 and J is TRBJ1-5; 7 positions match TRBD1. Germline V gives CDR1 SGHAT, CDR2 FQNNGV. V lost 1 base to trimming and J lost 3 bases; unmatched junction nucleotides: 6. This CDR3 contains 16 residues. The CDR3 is CASSLAPGGNNQPQHF. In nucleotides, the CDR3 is TGTGCCAGCAGCTTAGCCCCAGGGGGGAACAATCAGCCCCAGCATTTT.

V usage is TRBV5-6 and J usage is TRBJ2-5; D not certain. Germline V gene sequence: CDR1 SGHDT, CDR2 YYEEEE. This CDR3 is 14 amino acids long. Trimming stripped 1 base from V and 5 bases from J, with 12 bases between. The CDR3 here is CASSLSASRETQYF. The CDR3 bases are TGTGCCAGCAGCTTGTCGGCTAGTCGTGAGACCCAGTACTTC.

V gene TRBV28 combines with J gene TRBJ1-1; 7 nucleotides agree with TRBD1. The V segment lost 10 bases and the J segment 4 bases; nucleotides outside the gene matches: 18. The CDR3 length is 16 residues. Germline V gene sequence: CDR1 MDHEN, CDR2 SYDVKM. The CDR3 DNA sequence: TGTGCCATCAAGAAGGAGGGGGCGAGAGGCGGCACTGAAGCTTTCTTT. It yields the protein CAIKKEGARGGTEAFF.